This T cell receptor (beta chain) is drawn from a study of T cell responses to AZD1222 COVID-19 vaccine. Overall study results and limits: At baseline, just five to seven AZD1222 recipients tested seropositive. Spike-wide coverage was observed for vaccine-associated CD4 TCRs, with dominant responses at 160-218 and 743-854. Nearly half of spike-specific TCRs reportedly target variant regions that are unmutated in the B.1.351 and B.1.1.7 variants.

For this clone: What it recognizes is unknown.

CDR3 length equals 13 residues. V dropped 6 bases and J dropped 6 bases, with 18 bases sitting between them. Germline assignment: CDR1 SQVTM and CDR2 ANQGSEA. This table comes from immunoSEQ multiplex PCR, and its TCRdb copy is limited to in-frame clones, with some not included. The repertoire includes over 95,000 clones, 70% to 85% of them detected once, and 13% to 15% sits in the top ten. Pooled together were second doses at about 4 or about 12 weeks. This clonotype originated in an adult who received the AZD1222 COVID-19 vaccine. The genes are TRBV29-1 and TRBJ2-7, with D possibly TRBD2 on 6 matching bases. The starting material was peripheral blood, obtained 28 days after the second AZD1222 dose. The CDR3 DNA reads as TGCAGCGTGGGCGGGCTAGCGAAATCCGAGCAGTACTTC. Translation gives CSVGGLAKSEQYF.